Included here is one T cell receptor beta chain sequence, with context. The record originates from a study of blood T cell repertoires in COVID-19. Study-wide context: Whether acute or convalescent, the COVID-19 samples came from the United States, Italy and Spain.

Using immunoSEQ multiplex PCR, the repertoire was profiled, and TCRdb retains in-frame clones only, with some absent. The sample shows 260,000 or so clones, 87% of them seen only once. Study members were between about 18 and 100 years old and lived in about two dozen US regions. Clinical history reported by participants formed the basis on which cohorts were assigned. V shed 2 bases, J shed 4 bases, and the junction held 8 bases outside the gene matches. The CDR3 covers 16 residues. Per the germline V gene, CDR1 is GTSNPN and CDR2 is SVGIG (reference sequence). This clonotype was obtained from a woman aged 25-40 years with acute COVID-19. Sequencing was done on a sample of PBMCs or T cells enriched from blood (not recorded which). This chain links TRBV30 with TRBJ1-5; TRBD1 agrees at 10 bases. For the CDR3, the DNA is TGTGCCTGGAGTCCAATCGGGGACAGGGGAAATCAGCCCCAGCATTTT. It translates to CAWSPIGDRGNQPQHF.